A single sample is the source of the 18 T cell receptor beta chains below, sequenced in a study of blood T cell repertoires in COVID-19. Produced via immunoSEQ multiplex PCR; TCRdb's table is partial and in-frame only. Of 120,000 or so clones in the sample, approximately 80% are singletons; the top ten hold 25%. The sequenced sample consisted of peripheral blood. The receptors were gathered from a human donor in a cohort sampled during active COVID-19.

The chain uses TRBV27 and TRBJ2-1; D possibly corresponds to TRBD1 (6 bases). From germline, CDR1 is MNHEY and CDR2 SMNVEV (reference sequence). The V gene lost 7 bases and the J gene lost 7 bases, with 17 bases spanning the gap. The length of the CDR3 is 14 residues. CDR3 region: CASISMTGWNEQFF. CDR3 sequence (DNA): TGTGCCAGCATTTCGATGACAGGTTGGAATGAGCAGTTCTTC.

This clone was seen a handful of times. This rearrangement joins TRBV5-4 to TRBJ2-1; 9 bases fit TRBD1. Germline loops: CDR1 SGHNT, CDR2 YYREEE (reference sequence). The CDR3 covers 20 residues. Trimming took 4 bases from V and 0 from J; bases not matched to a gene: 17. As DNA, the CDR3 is TGTGCCAGCAGCGCCGGGACAGGGAACAGCTATCCTAGCTCCTACAATGAGCAGTTCTTC. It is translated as CASSAGTGNSYPSSYNEQFF.

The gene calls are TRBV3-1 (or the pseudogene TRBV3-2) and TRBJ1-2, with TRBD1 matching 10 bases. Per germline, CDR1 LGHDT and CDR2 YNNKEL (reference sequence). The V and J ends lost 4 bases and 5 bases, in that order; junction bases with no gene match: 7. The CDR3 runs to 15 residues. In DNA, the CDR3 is TGTGCCAGCAGCCCTACTCCGGGACAGGGGTATGGCTACACCTTC. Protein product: CASSPTPGQGYGYTF.

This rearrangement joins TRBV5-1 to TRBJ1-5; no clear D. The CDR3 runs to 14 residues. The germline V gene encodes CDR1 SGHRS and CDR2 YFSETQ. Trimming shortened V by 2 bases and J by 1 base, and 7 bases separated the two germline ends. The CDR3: CASSFDGSNQPQHF. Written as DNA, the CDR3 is TGCGCCAGCAGCTTTGACGGGAGCAATCAGCCCCAGCATTTT.

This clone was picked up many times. The CDR3 nucleotides are TGTGCCAGCAGCTCCCGACAGGGCAGCTCCTACAATGAGCAGTTCTTC. It is translated as CASSSRQGSSYNEQFF. This rearrangement joins TRBV6-2 or TRBV6-3 to TRBJ2-1, with 7 bases identical to TRBD1. After removal of 6 bases from V and 0 bases from J, the junction contained 8 bases not matched to a gene. The CDR3 is made up of 16 amino acids. Germline CDR1 MNHEY, CDR2 SVGEGT.

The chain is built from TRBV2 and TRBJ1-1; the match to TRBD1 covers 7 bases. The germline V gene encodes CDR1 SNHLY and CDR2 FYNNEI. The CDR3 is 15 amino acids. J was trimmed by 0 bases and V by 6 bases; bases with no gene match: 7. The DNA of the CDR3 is TGTGCCAGCAGGTCACTCAGGGGGGTGAACACTGAAGCTTTCTTT. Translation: CASRSLRGVNTEAFF.

Written as DNA, the CDR3 is TGTGCCAGCAGCTCCGACTTGCGGCGGGAGGGTTTAGATACGCAGTATTTT. This sequence encodes CASSSDLRREGLDTQYF. The chain recombines TRBV11-2 with TRBJ2-3; the match to TRBD2 covers 9 bases. The V gene's germline CDR1 is SGHAT and CDR2 FQNNGV. The V segment lost 4 bases and the J segment 5 bases; nucleotides outside the gene matches: 13. The CDR3 has 17 residues.

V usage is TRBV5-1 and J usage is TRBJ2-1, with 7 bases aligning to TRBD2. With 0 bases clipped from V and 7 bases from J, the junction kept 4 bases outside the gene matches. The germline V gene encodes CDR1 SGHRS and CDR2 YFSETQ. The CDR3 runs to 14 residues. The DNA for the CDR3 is TGCGCCAGCAGCTTGGAACTAGCGAGAAATGAGCAGTTCTTC. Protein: CASSLELARNEQFF.

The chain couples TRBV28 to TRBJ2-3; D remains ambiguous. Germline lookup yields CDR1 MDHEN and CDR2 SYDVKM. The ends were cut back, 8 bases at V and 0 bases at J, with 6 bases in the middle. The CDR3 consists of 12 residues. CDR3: CASLTSTDTQYF. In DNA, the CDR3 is TGTGCCAGCCTAACTAGCACAGATACGCAGTATTTT. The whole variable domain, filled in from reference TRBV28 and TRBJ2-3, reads DVKVTQSSRYLVKRTGEKVFLECVQDMDHENMFWYRQDPGLGLRLIYFSYDVKMKEKGDIPEGYSVSREKKERFSLILESASTNQTSMYLCASLTSTDTQYFGPGTRLTVL.

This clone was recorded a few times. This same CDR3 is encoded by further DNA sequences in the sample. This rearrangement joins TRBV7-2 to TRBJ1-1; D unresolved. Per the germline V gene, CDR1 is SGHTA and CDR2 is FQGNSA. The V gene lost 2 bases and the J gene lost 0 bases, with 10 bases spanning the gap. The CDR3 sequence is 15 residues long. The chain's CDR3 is CASSLLSQLNTEAFF. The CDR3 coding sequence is TGTGCCAGCAGCTTATTATCCCAGTTGAACACTGAAGCTTTCTTT.

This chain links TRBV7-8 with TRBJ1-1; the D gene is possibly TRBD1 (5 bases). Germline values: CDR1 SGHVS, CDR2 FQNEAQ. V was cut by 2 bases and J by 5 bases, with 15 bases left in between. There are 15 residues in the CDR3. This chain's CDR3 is CASSLTRVAETEAFF. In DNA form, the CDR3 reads TGTGCCAGCAGCTTAACCAGGGTAGCAGAGACTGAAGCTTTCTTT.

CDR3 region: CASSPGLGTVNEQFF. The CDR3 nucleotides are TGTGCCAGCTCACCAGGGCTCGGGACAGTCAATGAGCAGTTCTTC. The gene calls are TRBV18 and TRBJ2-1; 7 bases agree with TRBD1. Trimming cost V 2 bases and J 6 bases; bases outside gene matches: 7. CDR1 is KGHSH, CDR2 LQKENI, per germline. The CDR3 is made up of 15 amino acids.

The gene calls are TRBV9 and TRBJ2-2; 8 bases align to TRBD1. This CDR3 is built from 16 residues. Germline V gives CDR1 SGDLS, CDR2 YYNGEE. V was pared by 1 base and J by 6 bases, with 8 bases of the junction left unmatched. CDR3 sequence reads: CASSVTPGGGSGELFF. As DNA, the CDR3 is TGTGCCAGCAGCGTAACCCCAGGGGGCGGATCCGGGGAGCTGTTTTTT.

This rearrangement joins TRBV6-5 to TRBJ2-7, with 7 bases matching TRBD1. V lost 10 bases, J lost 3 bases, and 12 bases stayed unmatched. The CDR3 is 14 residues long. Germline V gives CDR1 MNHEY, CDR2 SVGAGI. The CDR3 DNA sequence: TGTGCCACCCAACTTACAGGGGCGGTCTACGAGCAGTACTTC. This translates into CATQLTGAVYEQYF.

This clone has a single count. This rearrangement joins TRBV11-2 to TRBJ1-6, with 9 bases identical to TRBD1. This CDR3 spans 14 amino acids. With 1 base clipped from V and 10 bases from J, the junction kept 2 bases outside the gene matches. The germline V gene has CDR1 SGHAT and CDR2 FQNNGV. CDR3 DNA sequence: TGTGCCAGCAGCTTAGGGACAGGGGACTCACCCCTCCACTTT. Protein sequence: CASSLGTGDSPLHF.

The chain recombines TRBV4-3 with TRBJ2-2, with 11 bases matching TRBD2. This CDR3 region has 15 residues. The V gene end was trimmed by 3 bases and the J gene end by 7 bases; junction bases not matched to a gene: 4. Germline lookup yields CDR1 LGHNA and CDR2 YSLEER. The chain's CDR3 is CASSQGTSGSGELFF. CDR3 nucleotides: TGCGCCAGCAGCCAGGGGACTAGCGGTAGCGGGGAGCTGTTTTTT.

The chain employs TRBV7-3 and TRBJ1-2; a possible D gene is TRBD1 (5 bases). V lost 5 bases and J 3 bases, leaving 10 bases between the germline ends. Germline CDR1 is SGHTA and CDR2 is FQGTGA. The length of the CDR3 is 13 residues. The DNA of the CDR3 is TGTGCCAGCAGCCCTGGAGGGGACTATGGCTACACCTTC. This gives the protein CASSPGGDYGYTF.

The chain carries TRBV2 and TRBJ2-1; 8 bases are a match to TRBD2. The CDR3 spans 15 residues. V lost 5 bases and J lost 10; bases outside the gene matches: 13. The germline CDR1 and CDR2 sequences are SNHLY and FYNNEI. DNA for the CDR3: TGTGCCAGCAGTACGGGGTCGGGGGGGCTGAGAGAGCAGTTCTTC. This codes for CASSTGSGGLREQFF.